A single sample is the source of the 29 T cell receptor beta chains below, sequenced in a study of regulatory T cells in long-lasting Graves disease. Time point meaning: newly diagnosed GD, antithyroid drugs for less than 3 months. With RNA extracted from PBMCs as input, the TCR library was made. HTBI primers from iRepertoire and Arm-PCR of CDR3 regions yielded the TCR beta libraries. One entry per CDR3 protein results from TCRdb running MiXCR on the multiplex PCR reads. The repertoire holds 350,000 to 500,000 distinct CDR3 sequences, with 12% to 15% as singletons. The same sample was also studied in work on T cells in Graves' hyperthyroidism and ophthalmopathy.

Sequenced here: peripheral blood mononuclear cells (PBMCs), sampled at new diagnosis, from a patient treated with antithyroid drugs. These receptors all come from a woman aged 50 to 65 with Graves disease.

There are many counts of this clonotype. The chain recombines TRBV28 with TRBJ1-1, with a tentative D call TRBD1 (6 bases). The V gene lost 6 bases and the J gene lost 4 bases, with 15 bases spanning the gap. Per germline, CDR1 MDHEN and CDR2 SYDVKM. The length of the CDR3 is 14 residues. CDR3 region: CASRVGQSTTEAFF. CDR3 coding DNA: TGTGCCAGCAGGGTGGGACAAAGTACCACTGAAGCTTTCTTT. The full variable domain, with the rest looked up from reference TRBV28 and TRBJ1-1, is DVKVTQSSRYLVKRTGEKVFLECVQDMDHENMFWYRQDPGLGLRLIYFSYDVKMKEKGDIPEGYSVSREKKERFSLILESASTNQTSMYLCASRVGQSTTEAFFGQGTRLTVV.

Only a few counts were recorded for this clonotype. V is TRBV6-1 and J is TRBJ2-4; 7 bases line up with TRBD2. With 8 bases clipped from V and 1 base from J, the junction kept 8 bases outside the gene matches. This CDR3 comprises 15 residues. Germline V gives CDR1 MNHNS, CDR2 SASEGT. CDR3 amino acids: CASLGGSGAKNIQYF. The DNA for the CDR3 is TGTGCCAGCTTAGGTGGTAGCGGGGCCAAAAACATTCAGTACTTC.

This clonotype was seen a handful of times. The genes are TRBV6-5 and TRBJ2-6; D ambiguous. Germline V gene data show CDR1 as MNHEY and CDR2 as SVGAGI. There are 16 residues in the CDR3. V was trimmed by 0 bases and J by 2 bases, leaving 8 bases between them. Here the CDR3 reads CASSYSKTPGANVLTF. The CDR3 DNA reads as TGTGCCAGCAGTTACTCAAAAACCCCTGGGGCCAACGTCCTGACTTTC.

This clonotype has just a few counts. This chain uses TRBV27 with TRBJ1-4; no reliable D call. Germline CDR1 MNHEY, CDR2 SMNVEV (reference sequence). This CDR3 is 15 amino acids long. Between the trimmed V and J ends, which lost 6 bases and 8 bases, there was a span of 19 bases. CDR3 residues: CASSPFPGGREKLFF. In DNA, the CDR3 is TGTGCCAGCAGCCCCTTCCCGGGTGGTCGGGAAAAACTGTTTTTT.

In this sample, this clonotype turned up many times. The chain carries TRBV27 and TRBJ1-1; D gene unclear. The CDR3 extends over 13 amino acids. V lost 5 bases and J 4 bases, leaving 11 bases between the germline ends. In germline, CDR1 is MNHEY, CDR2 SMNVEV (reference sequence). The CDR3 DNA reads as TGTGCCAGCAGTCTAAAACGCGCCACTGAAGCTTTCTTT. This translates into CASSLKRATEAFF.

In this sample, this clonotype turned up a few times. The chain employs TRBV6-2 or TRBV6-3 and TRBJ2-6; D call uncertain. Germline CDR1 reads MNHEY; CDR2 reads SVGEGT. The CDR3 has 14 residues. Trimming removed 10 bases at V and 2 bases at J, with 12 bases between. The CDR3 sequence: CATAATPGANVLTF. CDR3 DNA: TGTGCCACTGCGGCGACCCCTGGGGCCAACGTCCTGACTTTC.

The chain uses TRBV6-2 or TRBV6-3 and TRBJ1-2; D remains ambiguous. The CDR3 sequence is 14 residues long. Germline CDR1 reads MNHEY; CDR2 reads SVGEGT. V was pared by 3 bases and J by 0 bases, with 8 bases between. CDR3 region: CASSYQRSNYGYTF. CDR3 in DNA: TGTGCCAGCAGTTATCAGAGATCTAACTATGGCTACACCTTC.

There are many counts of this clonotype. This chain links TRBV29-1 with TRBJ2-1; 9 bases are a match to TRBD1. Germline CDR1 is SQVTM and CDR2 is ANQGSEA. The CDR3 is 13 amino acids. With V trimmed by 6 bases and J by 3 bases, 3 bases remained unmatched. The CDR3 sequence: CSVGQGFYNEQFF. The CDR3 DNA sequence: TGCAGCGTCGGACAGGGGTTCTACAATGAGCAGTTCTTC.

The rearrangement uses TRBV6-2 or TRBV6-3 and TRBJ2-3; tentatively, D is TRBD2 (6 bases). This CDR3 comprises 16 residues. In germline, CDR1 is MNHEY, CDR2 SVGEGT. The ends were cut back, 6 bases at V and 5 bases at J, with 21 bases in the middle. CDR3 DNA sequence: TGTGCCAGCAGGGTCCCCGGGGGTTACGTTCAAGATACGCAGTATTTT. It translates to CASRVPGGYVQDTQYF.

The chain joins TRBV27 to TRBJ1-1; D uncertain. V lost 2 bases, J lost 0 bases, and 7 bases lay in between. Germline lookup yields CDR1 MNHEY and CDR2 SMNVEV (reference sequence). The CDR3 sequence is 14 residues long. CDR3 nucleotide sequence: TGTGCCAGCAGTTTAGGCAACCTGAACACTGAAGCTTTCTTT. Its translation: CASSLGNLNTEAFF.

This clonotype was seen ten or more times. The V call is TRBV27, the J call TRBJ2-7; D might be TRBD2 (5 bases). Germline loops: CDR1 MNHEY, CDR2 SMNVEV (reference sequence). Trimming took off 2 bases at V and 2 bases at J, with 7 bases between the two ends. This CDR3 contains 13 residues. The CDR3 bases are TGTGCCAGCAGTTTACGGACTCCCTACGAGCAGTACTTC. This gives the protein CASSLRTPYEQYF.

This clonotype was detected ten times or more. This chain connects TRBV19 to TRBJ2-7; 7 nucleotides agree with TRBD2. Germline trimming cut 5 bases from V and 2 bases from J; bases unmatched to any gene: 6. This CDR3 has 14 residues. Germline CDR1 LNHDA, CDR2 SQIVND (reference sequence). CDR3 amino acids: CASSATGRPYEQYF. In DNA form, the CDR3 reads TGTGCCAGTAGTGCGACCGGGAGGCCCTACGAGCAGTACTTC.

V and J are TRBV7-9 and TRBJ2-5, with unresolved D. Germline values: CDR1 SEHNR, CDR2 FQNEAQ (reference sequence). The CDR3 sequence is 13 residues long. Deletions cut 6 bases from V and 5 bases from J, with 13 bases between. The CDR3: CASSPVLGETQYF. DNA for the CDR3: TGTGCCAGCAGTCCGGTTCTGGGGGAGACCCAGTACTTC.

On this clonotype: This may arise from a read error, as a much more abundant clone is one base away. The gene calls are TRBV6-1 and TRBJ2-7; D may match TRBD1 or TRBD2 (5 bases each). Trimming took 6 bases from V and 7 from J, leaving 22 bases between them. This CDR3 comprises 15 residues. Germline loops: CDR1 MNHNS, CDR2 SASEGT. The CDR3 coding sequence is TGTGCCAGCAGGGAACGTGGGGCGGGTTACAATGAGCAGTACTTC. This gives the protein CASRERGAGYNEQYF.

The rearrangement joins TRBV20-1 to TRBJ1-5; D possibly corresponds to TRBD1 (6 bases). The V gene lost 5 bases and the J gene lost 8 bases, with 16 bases spanning the gap. The CDR3 spans 13 residues. Germline assignment: CDR1 DFQATT and CDR2 SNEGSKA (reference sequence). CDR3 sequence (DNA): TGCAGTGCTCCCCCGACAGGAGGAAAGCCCCAGCATTTT. As protein: CSAPPTGGKPQHF.

This clonotype occurred many times. The V gene is TRBV28, the J gene TRBJ1-5, with D unresolved. Germline CDR1 is MDHEN and CDR2 is SYDVKM. CDR3 length: 15 residues. Between the trimmed V and J ends, which lost 4 bases and 4 bases, there was a span of 14 bases. Here the CDR3 reads CASSSSGVQNQPQHF. The CDR3 DNA sequence: TGTGCCAGCAGTTCCTCGGGTGTGCAAAATCAGCCCCAGCATTTT.

The chain carries TRBV5-1 and TRBJ2-7, with 12 bases matching TRBD2. This CDR3 is built from 16 residues. Germline V lookup: CDR1 SGHRS, CDR2 YFSETQ. V lost 4 bases to trimming and J lost 1 base; unmatched junction nucleotides: 6. CDR3 in DNA: TGCGCCAGCAGCGCAGAACTAGCGGGAGGTTCCTACGAGCAGTACTTC. Translation: CASSAELAGGSYEQYF.

This clonotype came up a few times. The chain recombines TRBV5-1 with TRBJ1-1; D is undetermined. CDR3 length equals 15 residues. Germline V gives CDR1 SGHRS, CDR2 YFSETQ. Trimming took off 0 bases at V and 1 base at J, with 10 bases between the two ends. The chain's CDR3 is CASSLAGSGNTEAFF. DNA of the CDR3: TGCGCCAGCAGCTTGGCCGGGTCGGGGAACACTGAAGCTTTCTTT. The full variable domain, in which reference TRBV5-1 and TRBJ1-1 provide the parts outside the CDR3, is KAGVTQTPRYLIKTRGQQVTLSCSPISGHRSVSWYQQTPGQGLQFLFEYFSETQRNKGNFPGRFSGRQFSNSRSEMNVSTLELGDSALYLCASSLAGSGNTEAFFGQGTRLTVV.

This clonotype appeared a few times. The chain employs TRBV5-1 and TRBJ2-1; D may be TRBD2 (6 bases). Trimming stripped 4 bases from V and 13 bases from J, with 15 bases between. Germline CDR1 and CDR2: SGHRS and YFSETQ. There are 12 residues in the CDR3. The CDR3 nucleotides read TGCGCCAGCAGCGGGGACTTTCACACACAGTTCTTC. Translating it yields CASSGDFHTQFF.

The table lists this clonotype with a few counts. The chain recombines TRBV10-1 with TRBJ2-2, with D tentatively TRBD1 (5 bases). Germline V gives CDR1 WNHNN, CDR2 SYGVQD (reference sequence). V shed 2 bases and J shed 7 bases, with 14 bases lying between them. There are 15 residues in the CDR3. In DNA form, the CDR3 reads TGCGCCAGCAGTGAGGCCAGGGCATCGGGCGGGGAGCTGTTTTTT. As protein: CASSEARASGGELFF.

The chain has TRBV18 and TRBJ2-1; unclear D gene. Germline assignment: CDR1 KGHSH and CDR2 LQKENI. The CDR3 is 16 residues long. V lost 3 bases to trimming and J lost 0 bases, with 12 bases between them. CDR3 coding DNA: TGTGCCAGCTCACCTAATGAATTAAGCTCCTACAATGAGCAGTTCTTC. Translated: CASSPNELSSYNEQFF.

This clonotype showed up many times. The rearrangement joins TRBV2 to TRBJ2-1; 14 bases are a match to TRBD2. The DNA end lines up better with TRBJ2-5; the J call may be wrong. Germline-derived CDR1 and CDR2 are SNHLY and FYNNEI. The CDR3 extends over 16 amino acids. CDR3 sequence reads: CASRRGTSGRGETQYF. DNA for the CDR3: TGTGCCAGCAGGCGCGGGACTAGCGGGAGAGGGGAGACCCAGTACTTC.

This clonotype appeared many times. V and J are TRBV7-2 and TRBJ2-7; TRBD2 aligns across 12 bases. Trimming took 5 bases from V and 2 from J; bases not matched to a gene: 4. Germline CDR1 and CDR2: SGHTA and FQGNSA. The CDR3 runs to 15 residues. DNA for the CDR3: TGTGCCAGCAGCCCCTGGACTAGCGGGGCCTACGAGCAGTACTTC. Translating it yields CASSPWTSGAYEQYF.

To note about this clonotype: A much larger clone differs by one base, so this may be a read error. The rearrangement links TRBV2 to TRBJ1-2, with TRBD1 matching 8 bases. Germline-derived CDR1 and CDR2 are SNHLY and FYNNEI. This CDR3 spans 13 amino acids. Here the CDR3 DNA reads TGTGCCAGCAGTGTGGGACAGGAATATGGCTACGCCTTC. Translating it yields CASSVGQEYGYAF. Variable domain in full (rest from reference TRBV2 and TRBJ1-2): EPEVTQTPSHQVTQMGQEVILRCVPISNHLYFYWYRQILGQKVEFLVSFYNNEISEKSEIFDDQFSVERPDGSNFTLKIRSTKLEDSAMYFCASSVGQEYGYAFGSGTRLTVV.

This clonotype was seen at least ten times. This chain joins TRBV12-3 or TRBV12-4 and TRBJ2-6; 12 nucleotides match TRBD1. The CDR3 extends over 16 amino acids. The V segment lost 8 bases and the J segment 2 bases; nucleotides outside the gene matches: 4. DNA of the CDR3: TGTGCCAGCCGGGGACAGGGGGCTCCTGGGGCCAACGTCCTGACTTTC. Encoded protein: CASRGQGAPGANVLTF.

The CDR3 DNA follows: TGTGCCAGCAGCTTGGCGGTGGCCGGACAGGGGTGGAATGAGCAGTTCTTC. It translates to CASSLAVAGQGWNEQFF. V is TRBV5-6 and J is TRBJ2-1, with 9 bases lining up with TRBD1. The CDR3 is 17 residues long. The germline V gene encodes CDR1 SGHDT and CDR2 YYEEEE. V lost 0 bases, J lost 7 bases, and 11 bases stayed unmatched. Looking up the rest from reference TRBV5-6 and TRBJ2-1 gives the full variable domain: DAGVTQSPTHLIKTRGQQVTLRCSPKSGHDTVSWYQQALGQGPQFIFQYYEEEERQRGNFPDRFSGHQFPNYSSELNVNALLLGDSALYLCASSLAVAGQGWNEQFFGPGTRLTVL.

This clonotype appeared many times. The J gene is TRBJ1-1, the V gene TRBV6-1, with TRBD1 matching 7 bases. There are 17 residues in the CDR3. From germline, CDR1 is MNHNS and CDR2 SASEGT. V lost 6 bases to trimming and J lost 4 bases; unmatched junction nucleotides: 17. CDR3 in DNA: TGTGCCAGCAGACTACAGGGGTTCGGGCCTACGGGCACTGAAGCTTTCTTT. This encodes CASRLQGFGPTGTEAFF.

The sample holds a few counts of this clonotype. V gene TRBV7-2 combines with J gene TRBJ1-3; no clear D gene. Between the trimmed V and J ends, which lost 5 bases and 0 bases, there was a span of 11 bases. This CDR3 is built from 15 residues. Looked up from germline, CDR1 is SGHTA and CDR2 is FQGNSA. The CDR3: CASSAGPYSGNTIYF. CDR3 DNA sequence: TGTGCCAGCAGCGCCGGACCATACTCTGGAAACACCATATATTTT. Based on the CDR3 plus reference TRBV7-2 and TRBJ1-3, the full variable domain is GAGVSQSPSNKVTEKGKDVELRCDPISGHTALYWYRQSLGQGLEFLIYFQGNSAPDKSGLPSDRFSAERTGGSVSTLTIQRTQQEDSAVYLCASSAGPYSGNTIYFGEGSWLTVV.

There are many counts of this clonotype. V gene TRBV6-1 combines with J gene TRBJ1-5, with a tentative D call TRBD1 (6 bases). Looked up from germline, CDR1 is MNHNS and CDR2 is SASEGT. The ends were cut back, 5 bases at V and 4 bases at J, with 12 bases in the middle. This CDR3 has 14 amino acids. CDR3 region: CASSIDRTNQPQHF. The CDR3 nucleotides are TGTGCCAGCAGTATAGACAGGACAAATCAGCCCCAGCATTTT.